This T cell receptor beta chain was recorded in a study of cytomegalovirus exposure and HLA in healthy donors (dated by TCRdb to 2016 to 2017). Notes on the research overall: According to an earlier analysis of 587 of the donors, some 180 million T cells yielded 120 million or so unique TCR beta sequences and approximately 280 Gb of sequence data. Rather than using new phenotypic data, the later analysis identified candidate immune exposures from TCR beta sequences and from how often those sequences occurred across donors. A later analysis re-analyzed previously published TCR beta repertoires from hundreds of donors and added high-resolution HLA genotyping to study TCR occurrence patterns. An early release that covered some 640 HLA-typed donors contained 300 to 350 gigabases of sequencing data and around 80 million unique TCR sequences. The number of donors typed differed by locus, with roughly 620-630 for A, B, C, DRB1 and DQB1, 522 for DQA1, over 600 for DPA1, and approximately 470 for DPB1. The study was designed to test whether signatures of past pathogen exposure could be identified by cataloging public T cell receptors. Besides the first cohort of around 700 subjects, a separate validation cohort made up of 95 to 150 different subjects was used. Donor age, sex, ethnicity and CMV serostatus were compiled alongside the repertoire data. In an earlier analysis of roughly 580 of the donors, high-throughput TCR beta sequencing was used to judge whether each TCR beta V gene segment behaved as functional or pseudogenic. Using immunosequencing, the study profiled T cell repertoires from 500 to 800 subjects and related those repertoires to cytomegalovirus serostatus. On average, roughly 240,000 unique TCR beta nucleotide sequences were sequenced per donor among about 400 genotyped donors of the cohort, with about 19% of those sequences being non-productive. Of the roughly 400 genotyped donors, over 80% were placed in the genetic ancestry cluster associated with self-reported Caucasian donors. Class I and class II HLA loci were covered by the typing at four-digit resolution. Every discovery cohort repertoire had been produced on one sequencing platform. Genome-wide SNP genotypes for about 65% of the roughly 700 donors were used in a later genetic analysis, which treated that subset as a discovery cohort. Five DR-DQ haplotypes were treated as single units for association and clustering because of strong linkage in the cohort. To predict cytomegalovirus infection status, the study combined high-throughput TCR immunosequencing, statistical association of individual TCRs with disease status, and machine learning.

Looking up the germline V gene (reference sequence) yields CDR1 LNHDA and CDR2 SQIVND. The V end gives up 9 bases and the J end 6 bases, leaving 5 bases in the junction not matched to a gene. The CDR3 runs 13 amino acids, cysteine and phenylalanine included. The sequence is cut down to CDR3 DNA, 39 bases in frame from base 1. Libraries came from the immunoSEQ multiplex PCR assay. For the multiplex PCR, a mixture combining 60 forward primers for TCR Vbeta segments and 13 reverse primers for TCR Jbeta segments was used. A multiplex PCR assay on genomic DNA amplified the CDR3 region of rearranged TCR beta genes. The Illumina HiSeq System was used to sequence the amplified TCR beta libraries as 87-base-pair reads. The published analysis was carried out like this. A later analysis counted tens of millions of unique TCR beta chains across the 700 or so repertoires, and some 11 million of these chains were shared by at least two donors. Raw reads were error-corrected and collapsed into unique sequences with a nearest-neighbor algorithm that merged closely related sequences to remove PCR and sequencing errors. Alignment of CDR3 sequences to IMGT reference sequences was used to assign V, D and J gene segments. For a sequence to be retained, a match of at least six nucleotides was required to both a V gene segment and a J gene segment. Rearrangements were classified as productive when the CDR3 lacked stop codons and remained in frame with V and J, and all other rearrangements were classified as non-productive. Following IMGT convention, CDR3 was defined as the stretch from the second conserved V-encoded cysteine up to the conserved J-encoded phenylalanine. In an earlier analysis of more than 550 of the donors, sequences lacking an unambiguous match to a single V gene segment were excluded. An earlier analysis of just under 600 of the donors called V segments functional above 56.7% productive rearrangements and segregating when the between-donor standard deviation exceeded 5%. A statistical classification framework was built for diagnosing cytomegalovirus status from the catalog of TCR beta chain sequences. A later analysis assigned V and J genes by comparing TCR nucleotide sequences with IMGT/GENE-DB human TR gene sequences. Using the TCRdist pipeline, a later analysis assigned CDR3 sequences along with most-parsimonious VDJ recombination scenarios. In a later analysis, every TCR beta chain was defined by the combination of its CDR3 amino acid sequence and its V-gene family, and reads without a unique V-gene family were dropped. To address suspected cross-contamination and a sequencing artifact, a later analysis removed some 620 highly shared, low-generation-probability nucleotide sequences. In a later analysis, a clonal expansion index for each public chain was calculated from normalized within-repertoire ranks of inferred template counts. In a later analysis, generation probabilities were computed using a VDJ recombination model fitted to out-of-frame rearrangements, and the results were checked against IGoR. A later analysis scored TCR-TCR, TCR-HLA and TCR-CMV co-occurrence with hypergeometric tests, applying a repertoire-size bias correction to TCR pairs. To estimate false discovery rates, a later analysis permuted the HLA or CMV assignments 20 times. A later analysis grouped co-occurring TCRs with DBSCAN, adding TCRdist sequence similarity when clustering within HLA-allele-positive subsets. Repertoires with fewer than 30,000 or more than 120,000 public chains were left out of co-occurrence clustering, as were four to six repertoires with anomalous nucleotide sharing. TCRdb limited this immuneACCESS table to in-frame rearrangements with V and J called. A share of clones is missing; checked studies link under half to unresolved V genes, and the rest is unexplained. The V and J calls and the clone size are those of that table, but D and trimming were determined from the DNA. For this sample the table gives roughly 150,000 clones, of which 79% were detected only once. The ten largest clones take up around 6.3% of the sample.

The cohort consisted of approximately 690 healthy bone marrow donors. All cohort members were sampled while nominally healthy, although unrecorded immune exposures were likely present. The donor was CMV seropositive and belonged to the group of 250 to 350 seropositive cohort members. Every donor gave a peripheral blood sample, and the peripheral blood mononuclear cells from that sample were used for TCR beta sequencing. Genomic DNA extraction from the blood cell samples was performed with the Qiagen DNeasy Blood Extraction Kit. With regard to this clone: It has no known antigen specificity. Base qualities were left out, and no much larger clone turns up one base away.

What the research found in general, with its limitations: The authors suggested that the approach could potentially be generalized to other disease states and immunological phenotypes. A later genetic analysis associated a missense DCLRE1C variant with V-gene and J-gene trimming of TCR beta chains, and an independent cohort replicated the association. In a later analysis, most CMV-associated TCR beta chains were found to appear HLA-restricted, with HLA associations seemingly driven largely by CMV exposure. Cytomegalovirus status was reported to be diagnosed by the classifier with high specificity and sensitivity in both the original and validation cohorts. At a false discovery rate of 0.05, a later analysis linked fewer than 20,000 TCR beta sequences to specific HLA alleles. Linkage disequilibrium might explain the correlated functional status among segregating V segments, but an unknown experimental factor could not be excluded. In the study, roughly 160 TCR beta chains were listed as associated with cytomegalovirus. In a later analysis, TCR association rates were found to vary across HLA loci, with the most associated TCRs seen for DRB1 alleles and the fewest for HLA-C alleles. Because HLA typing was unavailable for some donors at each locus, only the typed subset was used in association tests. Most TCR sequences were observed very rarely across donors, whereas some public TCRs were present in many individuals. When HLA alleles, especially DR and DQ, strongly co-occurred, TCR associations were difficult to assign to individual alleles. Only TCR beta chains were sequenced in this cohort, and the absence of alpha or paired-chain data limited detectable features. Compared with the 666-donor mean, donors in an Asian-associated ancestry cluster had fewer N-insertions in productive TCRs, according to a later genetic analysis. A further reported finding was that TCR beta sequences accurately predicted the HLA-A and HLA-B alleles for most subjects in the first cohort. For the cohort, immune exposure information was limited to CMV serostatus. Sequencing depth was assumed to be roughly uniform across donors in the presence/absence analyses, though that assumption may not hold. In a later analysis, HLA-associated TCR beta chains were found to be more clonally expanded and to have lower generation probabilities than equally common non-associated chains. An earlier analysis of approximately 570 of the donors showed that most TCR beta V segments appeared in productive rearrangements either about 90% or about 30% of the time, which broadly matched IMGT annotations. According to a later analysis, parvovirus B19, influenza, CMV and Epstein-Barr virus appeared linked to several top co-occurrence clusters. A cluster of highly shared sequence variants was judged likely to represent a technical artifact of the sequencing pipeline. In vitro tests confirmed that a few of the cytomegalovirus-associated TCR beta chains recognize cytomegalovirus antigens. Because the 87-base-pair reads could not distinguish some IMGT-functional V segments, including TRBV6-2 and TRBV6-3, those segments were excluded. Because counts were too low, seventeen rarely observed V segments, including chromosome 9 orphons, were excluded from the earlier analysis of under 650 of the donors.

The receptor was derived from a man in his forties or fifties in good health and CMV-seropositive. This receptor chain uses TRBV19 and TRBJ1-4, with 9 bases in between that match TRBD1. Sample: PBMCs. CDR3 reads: CASTDRGYEKLFF. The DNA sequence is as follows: TGTGCCAGCACGGACAGGGGATATGAAAAACTGTTTTTT.